This T cell receptor (beta chain) was captured in a study of cytomegalovirus exposure and HLA in healthy donors. Study-wide results and caveats: A classifier reportedly called cytomegalovirus status with high sensitivity and specificity. A few CMV-associated chains were confirmed in vitro to be specific for CMV antigens. Associated with cytomegalovirus, according to the listing, were 170 or so TCR beta chains. For most TCR sequences rarity was the rule, although some public TCRs occurred in many donors.

Assay: immunoSEQ multiplex PCR; the TCRdb copy retains only in-frame clones and omits some. Of 85,000 to 120,000 clones in the sample, about nine tenths were seen once. Germline lookup yields CDR1 MDHEN and CDR2 SYDVKM. With V trimmed by 7 bases and J by 1 base, 9 bases remained unmatched. The CDR3 is 15 amino acids. Worth noting for this clone: Its antigen is currently unknown.

The receptor's source is a young woman in good health and CMV-seropositive. Sequenced input: PBMCs. V gene TRBV28 combines with J gene TRBJ1-2, with 7 bases aligning to TRBD1. The CDR3: CASTPWQGGNYGYTF. The CDR3 region has the DNA TGTGCCAGCACCCCGTGGCAGGGGGGTAACTATGGCTACACCTTC.